This entry features one T cell receptor (beta chain) sequence. Its antigen is still unknown. This entry comes from a study of Ad26.COV2.S vaccination and SARS-CoV-2 variants. Background on the study: Ad26.COV2.S arm of COV1001 included the donor. General study points: Vaccinated and placebo-treated recipients had similar non-spike TCR breadth. Researchers cautioned that TCR breadth and depth analyses may have underestimated total T cell responses.

The CDR3 runs 14 residues. CDR1 is SGDLS and CDR2 is YYNGEE in the germline V gene. Trimming took off 3 bases at V and 2 bases at J, with 12 bases between the two ends. Measured with immunoSEQ multiplex PCR; TCRdb has only the in-frame clones, and not every one. The repertoire holds over 300,000 clones, with roughly 85% as singletons. The treatment was: around 19 received Ad26.COV2.S at low or high dose, single or two shots; about 5 received placebo; per-sample allocation not given. The study sampled participants on day 63 after the first vaccine or placebo injection. The shot given was an Ad26 vector that makes Wuhan-strain SARS-CoV-2 spike.

The starting material was peripheral blood, obtained in a trial of Ad26.COV2.S vaccine versus placebo. This sequence joins TRBV9 and TRBJ2-7; D is tentatively TRBD1 or TRBD2 (6 bases each). The sequence came from a person aged 18-60 years who received the Ad26.COV2.S COVID-19 vaccine or a placebo. The CDR3 reads CASSAGRGPYEQYF. CDR3 nucleotides: TGTGCCAGCAGCGCGGGACGGGGGCCCTACGAGCAGTACTTC.